These 7 T cell receptor beta chains share one sample of origin, sequenced in a study of T cell responses to AZD1222 COVID-19 vaccine. This table comes from immunoSEQ multiplex PCR, and its TCRdb copy is limited to in-frame clones, with some not included. Seen here are roughly 80,000 clones, 70% to 90% observed once, and the top ten hold about 4.8%. The material sequenced was peripheral blood, taken on day 0 of MenACWY control vaccination. The receptors shown here come from an adult in good health.

The chain joins TRBV27 to TRBJ2-1; TRBD2 aligns across 8 bases. Trimming cost V 3 bases and J 5 bases; bases outside gene matches: 0. Germline CDR1 is MNHEY and CDR2 is SMNVEV (reference sequence). The CDR3 has 13 residues. This chain's CDR3 is CASSFGGDNEQFF. DNA for the CDR3: TGTGCCAGCAGTTTCGGGGGGGACAATGAGCAGTTCTTC.

The CDR3 spells CASSITNYGYTF. The CDR3 DNA is TGTGCCAGTAGTATTACAAACTATGGCTACACCTTC. This chain connects TRBV19 to TRBJ1-2, with D uncertain. V was shortened by 3 bases and J by 2 bases, with 4 bases between the two germline ends. The germline V gene has CDR1 LNHDA and CDR2 SQIVND (reference sequence). The CDR3 contains 12 residues.

The chain recombines TRBV11-3 with TRBJ1-2, with D possibly being TRBD1 (5 bases). With 5 bases removed from V and 4 bases from J, the gap between germline ends came to 11 bases. The CDR3 contains 13 residues. Per germline, CDR1 SGHNT and CDR2 YENEEA. The CDR3 here is CASSKDSLYGYTF. The CDR3 coding sequence is TGTGCCAGCAGCAAAGACAGCCTCTATGGCTACACCTTC.

V and J are TRBV7-2 and TRBJ1-2; possibly TRBD1 for D (5 bases). Trimming left V 3 bases short and J 7 bases short, with 15 bases between. Germline V gene lookup returns CDR1 SGHTA and CDR2 FQGNSA. The CDR3 length is 14 residues. The CDR3 region is CASSFVRQGGGYTF. The CDR3 nucleotides are TGTGCCAGCAGCTTTGTAAGGCAGGGAGGTGGCTACACCTTC.

The chain has TRBV7-9 and TRBJ2-1, with unresolved D. The length of the CDR3 is 12 residues. Per the germline V gene, CDR1 is SEHNR and CDR2 is FQNEAQ (reference sequence). The V and J ends lost 1 base and 12 bases respectively, with 10 bases between them. CDR3 in DNA: TGTGCCAGCAGCTTAGGGGGTTTGGGGCAGTTCTTC. Its protein product is CASSLGGLGQFF.

This chain joins TRBV11-1 and TRBJ1-2, with no clear D. CDR3 size: 14 residues. From germline, CDR1 is SGHAT and CDR2 FQDESV (reference sequence). V was cut by 5 bases and J by 1 base, with 11 bases left in between. CDR3 DNA sequence: TGTGCCAGCAGCCCCCCGGGGATTAACTATGGCTACACCTTC. Translation: CASSPPGINYGYTF.

The V and J genes are TRBV3-1 (or the pseudogene TRBV3-2) and TRBJ1-5, with D unresolved. The CDR3 is made up of 13 amino acids. Germline V gives CDR1 LGHDT, CDR2 YNNKEL (reference sequence). Trimming removed 1 base at V and 4 bases at J, with 5 bases between. The CDR3 region is CASSQGLNQPQHF. CDR3 DNA: TGTGCCAGCAGCCAAGGGCTAAATCAGCCCCAGCATTTT.